A single sample gave rise to the 10 T cell receptor beta chains below, sequenced in a study of T-cell memory formation after mild COVID-19. Each CDR3 protein gets one entry after TCRdb re-called the 5' RACE reads with MiXCR. The sample shows about 210,000 distinct CDR3 sequences, 8% to 11% of them seen only once. The sample comprised PBMCs or a T cell subset sorted from them (not recorded which). The receptors come from a man in his late teens or twenties who had mild COVID-19 (a few samples of this study predate the infection). Cell type and time point are not known.

The chain uses TRBV25-1 and TRBJ2-1; a possible D gene is TRBD2 (7 bases). The CDR3 spans 16 residues. V was pared by 3 bases and J by 2 bases, with 14 bases between. Germline CDR1 is MGHDK and CDR2 is SYGVNS. DNA of the CDR3: TGTGCCAGCAGTGACCCGACGGGGGGCGCCTACAATGAGCAGTTCTTC. Translation gives CASSDPTGGAYNEQFF.

In its sample, this clonotype was seen a few times. This chain links TRBV12-3 or TRBV12-4 with TRBJ2-2, with 7 bases lining up with TRBD1. V lost 6 bases to trimming and J lost 0 bases; unmatched junction nucleotides: 7. This CDR3 has 16 amino acids. The CDR3 DNA reads as TGTGCCAGCAGAAGTGGACAGGTCGCGAACACCGGGGAGCTGTTTTTT. This translates into CASRSGQVANTGELFF.

In this sample, this clonotype turned up a few times. The chain employs TRBV14 and TRBJ2-5, with a possible D match to TRBD1 (5 bases). The CDR3 is made up of 12 amino acids. V shed 3 bases and J shed 5 bases, with 7 bases lying between them. Germline lookup yields CDR1 SGHDN and CDR2 FVKESK. The DNA for the CDR3 is TGTGCCAGCAGCCAGTCAGGGGAGACCCAGTACTTC. As protein: CASSQSGETQYF.

The chain couples TRBV5-1 to TRBJ2-7; D may be TRBD2 (5 bases). The V and J ends lost 4 bases and 1 base respectively, with 12 bases between them. Germline values: CDR1 SGHRS, CDR2 YFSETQ. The CDR3 contains 14 residues. The CDR3 protein is CASSPSRGSYEQYF. The CDR3 DNA reads as TGCGCCAGCAGCCCGTCGAGAGGGTCCTACGAGCAGTACTTC.

This chain's CDR3 is CATLGTNNEQFF. The CDR3 bases are TGTGCTACATTGGGGACTAACAATGAGCAGTTCTTC. V usage is TRBV12-5 and J usage is TRBJ2-1; 7 bases align to TRBD2. The V gene's germline CDR1 is LGHNT and CDR2 FRNRAP. After removal of 10 bases from V and 5 bases from J, the junction contained 5 bases not matched to a gene. The CDR3 loop spans 12 amino acids.

This clonotype appeared a few times. The chain is built from TRBV11-2 and TRBJ1-1; no reliable D call. The V end was cut by 4 bases, the J end by 4 bases, with 13 bases between. The CDR3 extends over 14 amino acids. CDR1 and CDR2 from the germline V gene are SGHAT and FQNNGV. In DNA form, the CDR3 reads TGTGCCAGCAGCTCTCTCGAGAGTTTCACTGAAGCTTTCTTT. Encoded protein: CASSSLESFTEAFF.

The CDR3 sequence: CASSSNGYEQYF. DNA of the CDR3: TGCGCCAGCAGCTCAAACGGATACGAGCAGTACTTC. J is TRBJ2-7 and V is TRBV5-1; D unclear. The germline V and J ends were trimmed by 3 bases and 4 bases, with 8 bases remaining between them. This CDR3 comprises 12 residues. The germline CDR1 and CDR2 sequences are SGHRS and YFSETQ. The variable domain in full, completed from reference TRBV5-1 and TRBJ2-7, reads KAGVTQTPRYLIKTRGQQVTLSCSPISGHRSVSWYQQTPGQGLQFLFEYFSETQRNKGNFPGRFSGRQFSNSRSEMNVSTLELGDSALYLCASSSNGYEQYFGPGTRLTVT.

The chain is built from TRBV5-1 and TRBJ1-6; D unclear. The CDR3 contains 14 residues. V shed 0 bases and J shed 8 bases, with 9 bases lying between them. Germline V gene data show CDR1 as SGHRS and CDR2 as YFSETQ. CDR3 nucleotides: TGCGCCAGCAGCTTGGTGGGGAAAGATTCACCCCTCCACTTT. Protein sequence: CASSLVGKDSPLHF.

V gene TRBV10-3 combines with J gene TRBJ2-2, with TRBD1 matching over 12 bases. Per germline, CDR1 ENHRY and CDR2 SYGVKD. CDR3 length: 20 residues. With 3 bases clipped from V and 1 base from J, the junction kept 12 bases outside the gene matches. This chain's CDR3 is CAISDWDRGLGGGNTGELFF. In DNA, the CDR3 is TGTGCCATCAGTGATTGGGACAGGGGGCTTGGCGGGGGGAACACCGGGGAGCTGTTTTTT.

This clonotype was picked up a small number of times. The V gene is TRBV7-3, the J gene TRBJ1-1; TRBD1 might be the D (5 bases). The CDR3 totals 15 residues. Germline V gene lookup returns CDR1 SGHTA and CDR2 FQGTGA. With 5 bases removed from V and 0 bases from J, the gap between germline ends came to 13 bases. In nucleotides, the CDR3 is TGTGCCAGCAGCCCCGGACGGGGGATGAACACTGAAGCTTTCTTT. Translated, it gives CASSPGRGMNTEAFF.